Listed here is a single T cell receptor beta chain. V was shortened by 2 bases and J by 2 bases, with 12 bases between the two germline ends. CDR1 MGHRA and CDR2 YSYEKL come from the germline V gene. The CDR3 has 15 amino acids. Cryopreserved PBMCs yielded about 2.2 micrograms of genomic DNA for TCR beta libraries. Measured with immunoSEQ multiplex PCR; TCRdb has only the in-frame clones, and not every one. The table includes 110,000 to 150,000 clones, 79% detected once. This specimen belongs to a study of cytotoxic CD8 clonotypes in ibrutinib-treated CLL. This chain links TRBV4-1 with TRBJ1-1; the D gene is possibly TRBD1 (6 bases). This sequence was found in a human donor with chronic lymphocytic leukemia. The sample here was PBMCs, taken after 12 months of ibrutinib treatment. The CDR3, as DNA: TGCGCCAGCAGCCAACGGACGGACAGAAACACTGAAGCTTTCTTT. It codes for CASSQRTDRNTEAFF.